These 10 T cell receptor beta chains were sequenced from one sample in a study of shared clonotypes between healthy human individuals. The table came from immunoSEQ multiplex PCR; TCRdb's copy has only in-frame clones and leaves some out. The repertoire has about 1.5 million clones, roughly 98% of them found once; the top ten carry around 0.45%. Input material: naive CD4+ T cells sorted from blood. Subset in this sample: CD45RA+ positively selected. These receptor sequences come from a man aged 30 to 39 in good health.

DNA of the CDR3: TGCGCCAGCAGCTTACAGGGAGGTTACAATGAGCAGTTCTTC. It encodes CASSLQGGYNEQFF. The chain is built from TRBV5-1 and TRBJ2-1; D possibly matches TRBD1 or TRBD2 (6 bases each). The CDR3 contains 14 residues. The germline V gene has CDR1 SGHRS and CDR2 YFSETQ. With 2 bases removed from V and 4 bases from J, the gap between germline ends came to 10 bases.

The chain joins TRBV15 to TRBJ1-2; 8 nucleotides agree with TRBD1. This CDR3 has 16 amino acids. The germline V gene has CDR1 LNHNV and CDR2 YYDKDF (reference sequence). Trimming removed 1 base from V and 8 bases from J; junction bases left unmatched: 12. The CDR3 bases are TGTGCCACCAGCAGAGCTCTTGGGGCAGGGGGCTTAGGCTACACCTTC. Its protein is CATSRALGAGGLGYTF.

The chain employs TRBV5-1 and TRBJ2-1, with 8 bases aligning to TRBD2. The CDR3 loop spans 16 amino acids. V lost 0 bases, J lost 4 bases, and 6 bases stayed unmatched. Germline assignment: CDR1 SGHRS and CDR2 YFSETQ. This CDR3 reads CASSLGQREWYNEQFF. The CDR3 region has the DNA TGCGCCAGCAGCTTGGGGCAGCGGGAGTGGTACAATGAGCAGTTCTTC.

J is TRBJ1-1 and V is TRBV6-5, with TRBD1 matching over 7 bases. Germline CDR1 is MNHEY and CDR2 is SVGAGI. Trimming cost V 11 bases and J 1 base; bases outside gene matches: 7. The CDR3 runs to 13 residues. The CDR3 protein is CAAQQGRNTEAFF. CDR3 bases: TGTGCCGCCCAACAGGGGCGGAACACTGAAGCTTTCTTT.

The chain couples TRBV27 to TRBJ2-1; possibly TRBD2 for D (5 bases). V gave up 1 base and J gave up 0 bases, with 13 bases separating them. Germline assignment: CDR1 MNHEY and CDR2 SMNVEV (reference sequence). This CDR3 comprises 17 residues. The CDR3 is CASSLLGGPFSYNEQFF. The DNA of the CDR3 is TGTGCCAGCAGTTTATTGGGCGGGCCTTTCTCCTACAATGAGCAGTTCTTC.

This clone was seen just once. J is TRBJ2-7 and V is TRBV2; D uncertain. CDR3 length: 13 residues. In germline, CDR1 is SNHLY, CDR2 FYNNEI. V lost 7 bases to trimming and J lost 6 bases, with 16 bases between them. This chain's CDR3 is CASIGSSQFEQYF. The CDR3 DNA reads as TGTGCCAGCATTGGCTCCTCGCAATTCGAGCAGTACTTC.

This chain joins TRBV4-1 and TRBJ2-3; tentatively, D is TRBD2 (6 bases). This CDR3 has 11 amino acids. The germline V gene encodes CDR1 MGHRA and CDR2 YSYEKL. V lost 4 bases, J lost 10 bases, and 9 bases lay in between. In nucleotides, the CDR3 is TGCGCCAGCAGCCGGACGGGAGCGCAGTATTTT. Protein product: CASSRTGAQYF.

V usage is TRBV16 and J usage is TRBJ1-4, with D possibly being TRBD1 (6 bases). Looked up from germline, CDR1 is KGHSY and CDR2 is FQNENV. The CDR3 runs 13 residues. With 5 bases removed from V and 5 bases from J, the gap between germline ends came to 9 bases. The CDR3 reads CASSRTVNEKLFF. As DNA, the CDR3 is TGTGCCAGCAGCAGGACAGTGAATGAAAAACTGTTTTTT.

The chain recombines TRBV2 with TRBJ2-7; the D gene is possibly TRBD2 (6 bases). Germline assignment: CDR1 SNHLY and CDR2 FYNNEI. V was pared by 0 bases and J by 6 bases, with 9 bases between. This CDR3 has 13 residues. Here the CDR3 reads CASSEAGGTEQYF. The DNA for the CDR3 is TGTGCCAGCAGTGAAGCGGGAGGAACCGAGCAGTACTTC.

The chain has TRBV11-2 and TRBJ2-5; D unresolved. V gave up 1 base and J gave up 5 bases, with 11 bases separating them. Germline V gives CDR1 SGHAT, CDR2 FQNNGV. This CDR3 contains 14 residues. The CDR3 DNA sequence: TGTGCCAGCAGCTTAGGTAGCCAGAGGGAGACCCAGTACTTC. This gives the protein CASSLGSQRETQYF.